This T cell receptor beta chain is drawn from a study of blood T cell repertoires in COVID-19. On the study more broadly: Whether acute or convalescent, the COVID-19 samples came from the United States, Italy and Spain.

Profiled with immunoSEQ multiplex PCR; TCRdb holds only in-frame clones, not every one. The sample lists about 160,000 clones, 87% seen once, with around a tenth in the top ten. Between the trimmed V and J ends, which lost 6 bases and 2 bases, there was a span of 17 bases. This CDR3 is 15 amino acids long. Germline CDR1 and CDR2: MNHEY and SVGAGI. The TCR sequence derives from an older woman with COVID-19, enrolled during active disease. V is TRBV6-5 and J is TRBJ2-7; possible D gene TRBD1, 6 bases. Input material: peripheral blood. CDR3 nucleotides: TGTGCCAGCAGCTCCGGTCGGGCAGGGGCCTACGAGCAGTACTTC. Translating gives CASSSGRAGAYEQYF.